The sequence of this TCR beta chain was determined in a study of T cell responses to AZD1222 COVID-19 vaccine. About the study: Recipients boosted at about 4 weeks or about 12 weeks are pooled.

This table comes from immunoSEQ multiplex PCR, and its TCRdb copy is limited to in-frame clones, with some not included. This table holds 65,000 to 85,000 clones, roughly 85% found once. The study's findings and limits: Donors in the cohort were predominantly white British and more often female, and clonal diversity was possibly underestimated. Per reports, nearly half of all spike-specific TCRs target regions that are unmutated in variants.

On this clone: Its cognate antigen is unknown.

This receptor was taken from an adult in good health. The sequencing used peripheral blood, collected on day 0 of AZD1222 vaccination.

CDR3 coding DNA: TGTGCCAGCAGTGAAGGGAGGAGCGGGGGCAATGAGCAGTTCTTC. Translating gives CASSEGRSGGNEQFF. The rearrangement uses TRBV6-1 and TRBJ2-1; 8 bases map to TRBD2. Germline CDR1 reads MNHNS; CDR2 reads SASEGT. The V gene end was trimmed by 1 base and the J gene end by 6 bases; junction bases not matched to a gene: 5. This CDR3 is built from 15 residues.